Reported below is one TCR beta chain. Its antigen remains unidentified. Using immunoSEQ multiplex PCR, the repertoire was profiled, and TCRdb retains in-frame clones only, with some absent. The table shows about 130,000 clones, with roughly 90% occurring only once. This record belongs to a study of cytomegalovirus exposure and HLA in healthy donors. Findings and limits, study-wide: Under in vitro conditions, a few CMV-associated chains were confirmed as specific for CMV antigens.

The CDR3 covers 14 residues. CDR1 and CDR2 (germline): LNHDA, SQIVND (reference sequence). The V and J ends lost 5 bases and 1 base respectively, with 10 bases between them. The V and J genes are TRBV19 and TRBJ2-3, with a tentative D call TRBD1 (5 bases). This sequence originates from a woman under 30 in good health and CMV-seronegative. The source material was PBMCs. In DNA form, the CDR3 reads TGTGCCAGTAGTGAATTACAGGGCACAGATACGCAGTATTTT. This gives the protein CASSELQGTDTQYF.